Below, 26 T cell receptor beta chains from the same sample are listed, as sequenced in a study of blood T cell repertoires in COVID-19. TCRdb keeps only in-frame clones here, not all; method: immunoSEQ multiplex PCR. The sample has 200,000 to 250,000 clones, 70% to 85% seen once. The sequenced sample was peripheral blood. Receptors originate from a woman aged 80 or over with COVID-19, enrolled during active disease.

The chain couples TRBV3-1 (or the pseudogene TRBV3-2) to TRBJ2-5; D is ambiguous. Germline V gene data show CDR1 as LGHDT and CDR2 as YNNKEL (reference sequence). This CDR3 is built from 11 residues. The V gene lost 7 bases and the J gene lost 2 bases, with 5 bases spanning the gap. The CDR3 DNA follows: TGTGCCAGCACCAGACAAGAGACCCAGTACTTC. This encodes CASTRQETQYF.

V and J are TRBV5-5 and TRBJ2-7; perhaps TRBD1 as D (5 bases). CDR1 is SGHKS and CDR2 is YYEKEE in the germline V gene (reference sequence). This CDR3 comprises 14 residues. Trimming removed 0 bases at V and 8 bases at J, with 15 bases between. The CDR3 coding sequence is TGTGCCAGCAGCTTGGCCCAGGGCTCGGAAAAGCAGTACTTC. Translated, it gives CASSLAQGSEKQYF.

The V gene is TRBV5-4, the J gene TRBJ2-3; weak D call: TRBD2 (6 bases). V was cut by 3 bases and J by 0 bases, with 11 bases left in between. Germline V CDR1 and CDR2: SGHNT, YYREEE (reference sequence). This CDR3 region has 15 residues. The CDR3 here is CASSSASASTDTQYF. As DNA, the CDR3 is TGTGCCAGCAGCTCGGCTAGCGCTAGCACAGATACGCAGTATTTT.

The chain uses TRBV2 and TRBJ2-3; 8 nucleotides agree with TRBD1. The CDR3 has 15 residues. Losses at the gene ends were 8 bases for V and 4 bases for J; bases not matched to a gene: 11. The V gene's germline CDR1 is SNHLY and CDR2 FYNNEI. CDR3 coding DNA: TGTGCCAGCGGCAGGACAGGGATGATCGCAGATACGCAGTATTTT. Amino acid sequence: CASGRTGMIADTQYF.

This chain connects TRBV18 to TRBJ1-2; unclear D gene. V dropped 3 bases and J dropped 4 bases, with 27 bases sitting between them. CDR1 and CDR2 from the germline V gene are KGHSH and LQKENI. The CDR3 extends over 19 amino acids. For the CDR3, the DNA is TGTGCCAGCTCACCGAGGCCGGTGTCCGGCAGCCCAACTGGCTATGGCTACACCTTC. This sequence encodes CASSPRPVSGSPTGYGYTF.

V gene TRBV4-2 combines with J gene TRBJ1-3, with a possible D match to TRBD1 (6 bases). The CDR3 extends over 16 amino acids. Trimming pared 3 bases from V and 4 bases from J, leaving 16 bases between. CDR1 and CDR2 (germline): LGHNA, YNFKEQ. CDR3 loop: CASSQSGVSPGNTIYF. CDR3 in DNA: TGTGCCAGCAGCCAGTCAGGGGTCAGCCCCGGAAACACCATATATTTT.

The chain has TRBV5-4 and TRBJ2-2; maybe TRBD1 (6 bases). This CDR3 region has 15 residues. CDR1 and CDR2 from the germline V gene are SGHNT and YYREEE (reference sequence). V was pared by 0 bases and J by 5 bases, with 11 bases between. CDR3 DNA sequence: TGTGCCAGCAGCTTGGTAGGGGGATTAACCGGGGAGCTGTTTTTT. Protein sequence: CASSLVGGLTGELFF.

The CDR3 nucleotides are TGCGCCAGCAGCTATGACAGGGGGATCTATGGCTACACCTTC. Its translation: CASSYDRGIYGYTF. This sequence joins TRBV5-1 and TRBJ1-2; 9 positions match TRBD1. CDR3 size: 14 residues. Germline CDR1 reads SGHRS; CDR2 reads YFSETQ. With 3 bases clipped from V and 4 bases from J, the junction kept 4 bases outside the gene matches.

In its sample, this clone was seen a few times. V is TRBV12-3 or TRBV12-4 and J is TRBJ1-1; D gene uncertain. The germline V and J ends were trimmed by 4 bases and 5 bases, with 11 bases remaining between them. The CDR3 has 13 residues. The CDR3 region is CASSYRKQTEAFF. The CDR3, as DNA: TGTGCCAGCAGTTATAGAAAGCAAACTGAAGCTTTCTTT.

The chain employs TRBV28 and TRBJ2-7, with 9 bases lining up with TRBD2. After removal of 1 base from V and 6 bases from J, the junction contained 7 bases not matched to a gene. The CDR3 has 15 residues. CDR1 and CDR2 (germline): MDHEN, SYDVKM. The DNA for the CDR3 is TGTGCCAGCAGTTTATTAGCGGGAGTCGCTGGCGAGCAGTACTTC. Translation gives CASSLLAGVAGEQYF.

The rearrangement links TRBV9 to TRBJ1-2; 10 bases match TRBD1. Trimming took 3 bases from V and 8 from J; bases not matched to a gene: 7. Germline CDR1 and CDR2: SGDLS and YYNGEE. The CDR3 has 14 amino acids. CDR3 amino acids: CASSGGTGADGYTF. In nucleotides, the CDR3 is TGTGCCAGCAGCGGCGGGACAGGGGCTGACGGCTACACCTTC.

V gene TRBV28 combines with J gene TRBJ1-2, with 7 bases identical to TRBD1. This CDR3 is built from 12 residues. Germline-derived CDR1 and CDR2 are MDHEN and SYDVKM. With V trimmed by 8 bases and J by 8 bases, 8 bases remained unmatched. The CDR3: CASGSRTGGYTF. The DNA of the CDR3 is TGTGCCAGCGGATCTCGGACAGGAGGCTACACCTTC.

J is TRBJ2-1 and V is TRBV5-4; tentative D call: TRBD1 (5 bases). This CDR3 has 12 residues. CDR1 and CDR2 (germline): SGHNT, YYREEE (reference sequence). V lost 4 bases and J lost 10, with 12 bases in between. CDR3 bases: TGTGCCAGCAGCCTTGACAGCCGGGAGCAGTTCTTC. This gives the protein CASSLDSREQFF.

The rearrangement uses TRBV19 and TRBJ2-3, with D possibly being TRBD1 (6 bases). In germline, CDR1 is LNHDA, CDR2 SQIVND (reference sequence). V shed 5 bases and J shed 6 bases, with 24 bases lying between them. The CDR3 runs 17 residues. The CDR3 DNA reads TGTGCCAGTAGTCTACGGACAGCCAGTACATCCTTGGATACGCAGTATTTT. Translated: CASSLRTASTSLDTQYF.

The chain links TRBV18 to TRBJ2-7, with TRBD2 matching over 10 bases. The CDR3 is 16 residues long. CDR1 and CDR2 from the germline V gene are KGHSH and LQKENI. Trimming removed 3 bases from V and 0 bases from J; junction bases left unmatched: 5. The CDR3 bases are TGTGCCAGCTCACCTGGCCTAGCGGGGGTCTCCTACGAGCAGTACTTC. Encoded protein: CASSPGLAGVSYEQYF. The whole variable domain, filled in from reference TRBV18 and TRBJ2-7, reads NAGVMQNPRHLVRRRGQEARLRCSPMKGHSHVYWYRQLPEEGLKFMVYLQKENIIDESGMPKERFSAEFPKEGPSILRIQQVVRGDSAAYFCASSPGLAGVSYEQYFGPGTRLTVT.

The rearrangement uses TRBV3-1 (or the pseudogene TRBV3-2) and TRBJ1-2, with a weak D call TRBD1 (5 bases). The germline V gene has CDR1 LGHDT and CDR2 YNNKEL (reference sequence). Trimming stripped 4 bases from V and 3 bases from J, with 21 bases between. The CDR3 has 17 residues. The CDR3 DNA sequence: TGTGCCAGCAGCCCCCTGGGAGGGGCAGGGAGCCACTATGGCTACACCTTC. This encodes CASSPLGGAGSHYGYTF.

V usage is TRBV18 and J usage is TRBJ1-2, with D possibly TRBD1 on 5 matching bases. The CDR3 has 14 amino acids. The V end lost 4 bases, the J end lost 5 bases, and 14 bases lay between the germline ends. The V gene's germline CDR1 is KGHSH and CDR2 LQKENI. CDR3 bases: TGTGCCAGCTCACAGCTGGACATGGAGTATGGCTACACCTTC. Amino acids: CASSQLDMEYGYTF.

The chain employs TRBV19 and TRBJ1-2; TRBD1 aligns across 11 bases. There are 15 residues in the CDR3. The germline V gene encodes CDR1 LNHDA and CDR2 SQIVND (reference sequence). V shed 3 bases and J 7 bases; nucleotides not matched to a gene: 7. CDR3 residues: CASSMEDRGLSGYTF. The CDR3 coding sequence is TGTGCCAGTAGTATGGAGGACAGGGGGCTTAGTGGCTACACCTTC.

This chain uses TRBV7-9 with TRBJ1-2; D is perhaps TRBD1 (5 bases). Germline values: CDR1 SEHNR, CDR2 FQNEAQ (reference sequence). CDR3 length equals 13 residues. V was cut by 1 base and J by 2 bases, with 5 bases left in between. CDR3 loop: CASSLEGNYGYTF. The CDR3 bases are TGTGCCAGCAGCTTAGAGGGGAACTATGGCTACACCTTC. Variable domain in full (rest from reference TRBV7-9 and TRBJ1-2): DTGVSQNPRHKITKRGQNVTFRCDPISEHNRLYWYRQTLGQGPEFLTYFQNEAQLEKSRLLSDRFSAERPKGSFSTLEIQRTEQGDSAMYLCASSLEGNYGYTFGSGTRLTVV.

This clone has only one observation. V gene TRBV19 combines with J gene TRBJ1-2; D perhaps matches TRBD1 (5 bases). Trimming removed 2 bases from V and 6 bases from J, with 13 bases in between. Germline-derived CDR1 and CDR2 are LNHDA and SQIVND (reference sequence). This CDR3 spans 14 amino acids. DNA of the CDR3: TGTGCCAGTAGTATACCCGGGGGGGATGATGGCTACACCTTC. It specifies CASSIPGGDDGYTF.

The chain couples TRBV19 to TRBJ1-2; 8 nucleotides align to TRBD1. The germline gives CDR1 LNHDA, CDR2 SQIVND (reference sequence). This CDR3 comprises 15 residues. Trimming removed 7 bases from V and 0 bases from J; junction bases left unmatched: 7. The CDR3 is CASKYGTGANYGYTF. CDR3 coding DNA: TGTGCCAGTAAATACGGGACAGGAGCTAACTATGGCTACACCTTC.

This chain uses TRBV15 with TRBJ1-6; D possibly corresponds to TRBD1 (5 bases). Germline assignment: CDR1 LNHNV and CDR2 YYDKDF (reference sequence). The V end was cut by 7 bases, the J end by 6 bases, with 10 bases between. The CDR3 spans 13 residues. CDR3: CATKRQTNSPLHF. Here the CDR3 DNA reads TGTGCCACCAAGAGACAGACTAATTCACCCCTCCACTTT.

This clone was counted once. This chain joins TRBV5-4 and TRBJ1-1, with D maybe TRBD1 (5 bases). The germline V gene has CDR1 SGHNT and CDR2 YYREEE (reference sequence). The CDR3 consists of 15 residues. V shed 3 bases and J shed 0 bases, with 12 bases lying between them. CDR3 DNA: TGTGCCAGCAGCTATGACAGACACTTGAACACTGAAGCTTTCTTT. Translated, it gives CASSYDRHLNTEAFF.

The rearrangement uses TRBV29-1 and TRBJ1-1, with 7 bases that match TRBD1. The CDR3 consists of 13 residues. CDR1 SQVTM and CDR2 ANQGSEA come from the germline V gene. V lost 7 bases and J lost 1; bases outside the gene matches: 6. As DNA, the CDR3 is TGCAGCGCTACGGGACAGCGGAACACTGAAGCTTTCTTT. Protein sequence: CSATGQRNTEAFF.

The V gene is TRBV6-5, the J gene TRBJ2-7; 7 bases match TRBD1. The ends lost 6 bases at V and 3 bases at J; junction bases unmatched: 8. Germline-derived CDR1 and CDR2 are MNHEY and SVGAGI. The CDR3 sequence is 14 residues long. As DNA, the CDR3 is TGTGCCAGCAGAGGGACAGATATGGGCTACGAGCAGTACTTC. Protein product: CASRGTDMGYEQYF.

Here the CDR3 reads CASSRDFYEQYF. The CDR3, as DNA: TGTGCCAGCAGCCGGGACTTCTACGAGCAGTACTTC. This chain links TRBV3-1 (or the pseudogene TRBV3-2) with TRBJ2-7, with D possibly TRBD2 on 6 matching bases. Germline CDR1 is LGHDT and CDR2 is YNNKEL (reference sequence). This CDR3 has 12 residues. V dropped 4 bases and J dropped 3 bases, with 7 bases sitting between them.